This T cell receptor beta chain was retrieved from a study of blood T cell repertoires in COVID-19 (dated by TCRdb to the early 2020s). Turning to the overall study: The collaborator samples originated in the United States, Italy and Spain and spanned the acute and convalescent phases of COVID-19. The prospective study material was composed of cDNA or gDNA derived from T cells, B-cell-depleted T cells, or PBMCs. Subjects who had been exposed to COVID-19, were actively infected with it, or had recovered from it provided the deeply sampled blood TCRbeta repertoires that made up the dataset. The repertoires were released in a freely available public database intended as a resource for research on the immune response to SARS-CoV-2. The samples were drawn from two sources: the first 160 participants of the ongoing ImmuneRACE study, and 1,254 subjects contributed by 6 global collaborators. Sample metadata almost always included a de-identified subject ID, COVID-19 status, age in years and sex. Where HLA class I and class II types were available, the types were taken from metadata supplied by the sample provider, not from assay-based typing.

Overall results and qualifications from the work: How much clinical and demographic metadata was included differed by source and by participant, and the metadata was provided uncurated.

The germline V gene sets CDR1 to LGHNA and CDR2 to YSLEER. From cysteine to phenylalanine, the CDR3 is 15 amino acids long. CDR3 DNA is the only sequence kept; it has 45 bases, read in frame from the first base. The germline V end is reduced by 0 bases and the J end by 7 bases; junction bases left unmatched: 5. The collaborating institutions used their own protocols to collect whole blood in K2EDTA tubes. Collaborator samples were shipped for TCRbeta analysis as frozen whole blood, isolated PBMCs, or DNA extracted from either sample type. TCRbeta CDR3 regions were amplified from genomic DNA by means of the immunoSEQ Assay, a bias-controlled multiplex PCR. In the source study's methods: Within the assay, amplification of reference gene primers was used to estimate how many nucleated cells each sample contained. To quantify the absolute abundance of each unique TCRbeta CDR3 rearrangement, sequence reads were collapsed and filtered. For each sample, productive Simpson clonality was calculated as the square root of Simpson's diversity index over productive rearrangements. The table was pulled from immuneACCESS by TCRdb, which kept in-frame rearrangements only. Such tables lose some clones; where checked, under half of the loss comes from unresolved V genes, and the rest has no known cause. Clonal size and the V and J genes are those of that table, whereas D and trimming came from the DNA. The sample table records some 140,000 clones; approximately 78% of these occur just once. Together, the top ten hold around 1.7% of the sample.

With regard to this clone: This receptor's antigen is unknown. Qualities for individual bases were not recorded, and no much larger clone is one base off.

The rearrangement joined TRBV4-3 to TRBJ1-2; 10 central nucleotides agree with TRBD1. The sequence derives from an elderly man with acute or convalescent COVID-19. Sequencing was carried out using peripheral blood. CDR3 loop: CASSQDRGTGVGYTF. The DNA sequence is as follows: TGCGCCAGCAGCCAAGATAGGGGGACAGGGGTTGGCTACACCTTC.